This T cell receptor (beta chain) was profiled in a study of response to subunit inactivated influenza vaccine. TCRdb independently ran MiXCR on the RT-PCR reads; one entry per CDR3 protein. The profile shows under 850,000 distinct CDR3 sequences, about a fifth of them singletons. CDR1 and CDR2 (germline): DFQATT, SNEGSKA (reference sequence). This CDR3 has 13 amino acids. Trimming left V 6 bases short and J 1 base short, with 9 bases between. There are many counts of this clonotype. J is TRBJ2-2 and V is TRBV20-1, with D perhaps TRBD1 (5 bases). This clonotype was sampled from a man aged 45 to 65 who received an inactivated influenza vaccine. The material was PBMCs from blood, obtained 4 to 6 days after vaccination. CDR3 sequence reads: CSAPGQNTGELFF. CDR3 coding DNA: TGCAGTGCCCCCGGACAGAACACCGGGGAGCTGTTTTTT.